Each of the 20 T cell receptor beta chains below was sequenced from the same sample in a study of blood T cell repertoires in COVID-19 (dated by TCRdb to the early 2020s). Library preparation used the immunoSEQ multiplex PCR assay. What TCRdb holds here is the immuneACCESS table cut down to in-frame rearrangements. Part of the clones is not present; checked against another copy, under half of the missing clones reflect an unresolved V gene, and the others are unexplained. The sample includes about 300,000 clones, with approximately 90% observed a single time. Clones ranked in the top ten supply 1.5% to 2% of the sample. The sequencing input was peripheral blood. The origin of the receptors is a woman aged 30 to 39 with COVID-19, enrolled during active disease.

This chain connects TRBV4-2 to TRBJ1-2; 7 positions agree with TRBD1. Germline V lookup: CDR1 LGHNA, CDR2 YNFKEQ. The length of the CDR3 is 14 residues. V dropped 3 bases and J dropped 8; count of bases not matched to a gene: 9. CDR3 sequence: CASSHPTGQGGYTF. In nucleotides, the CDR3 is TGTGCCAGCAGCCATCCGACAGGGCAGGGAGGCTACACCTTC.

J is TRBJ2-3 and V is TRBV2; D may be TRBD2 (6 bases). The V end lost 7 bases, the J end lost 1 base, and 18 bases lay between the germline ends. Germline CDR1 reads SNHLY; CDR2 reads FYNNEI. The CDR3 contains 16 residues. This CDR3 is CASTPRAGSRTDTQYF. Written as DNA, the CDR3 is TGTGCCAGCACTCCAAGAGCGGGTTCACGCACAGATACGCAGTATTTT.

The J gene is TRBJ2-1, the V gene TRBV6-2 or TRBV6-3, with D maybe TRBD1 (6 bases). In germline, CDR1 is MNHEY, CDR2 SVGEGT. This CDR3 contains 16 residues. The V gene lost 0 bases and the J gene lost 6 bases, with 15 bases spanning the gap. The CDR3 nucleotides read TGTGCCAGCAGTTACTCAAAGGGGGACAACTTCAATGAGCAGTTCTTC. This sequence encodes CASSYSKGDNFNEQFF.

CDR3 in DNA: TGTGCCAGTAGTCCGGGGGACGGCTACGAGCAGTACGTC. Its protein product is CASSPGDGYEQYV. V usage is TRBV19 and J usage is TRBJ2-7; D perhaps matches TRBD2 (6 bases). CDR1 is LNHDA and CDR2 is SQIVND in the germline V gene (reference sequence). With 5 bases removed from V and 3 bases from J, the gap between germline ends came to 11 bases. There are 13 residues in the CDR3.

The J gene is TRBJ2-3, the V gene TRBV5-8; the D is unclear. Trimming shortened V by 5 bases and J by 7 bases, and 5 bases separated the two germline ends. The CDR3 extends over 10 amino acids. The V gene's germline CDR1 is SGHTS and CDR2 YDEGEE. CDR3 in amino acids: CASRYYTQYF. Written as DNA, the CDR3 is TGTGCCAGCAGATATTATACGCAGTATTTT.

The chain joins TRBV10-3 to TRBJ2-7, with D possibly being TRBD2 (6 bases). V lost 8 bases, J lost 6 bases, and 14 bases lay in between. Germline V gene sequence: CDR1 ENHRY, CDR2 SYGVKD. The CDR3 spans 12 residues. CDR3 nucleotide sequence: TGTGCCATCGACTCGGGGGTAAGCGAGCAGTACTTC. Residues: CAIDSGVSEQYF.

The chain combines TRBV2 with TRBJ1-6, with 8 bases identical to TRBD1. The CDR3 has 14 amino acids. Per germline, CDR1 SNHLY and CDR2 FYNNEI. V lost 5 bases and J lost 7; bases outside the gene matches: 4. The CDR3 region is CASSKTGDNSPLHF. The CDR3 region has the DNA TGTGCCAGCAGTAAGACAGGGGACAATTCACCCCTCCACTTT.

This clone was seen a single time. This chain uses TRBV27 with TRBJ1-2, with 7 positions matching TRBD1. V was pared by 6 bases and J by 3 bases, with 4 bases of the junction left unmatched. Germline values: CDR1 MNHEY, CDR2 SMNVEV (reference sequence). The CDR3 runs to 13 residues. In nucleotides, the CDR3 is TGTGCCAGCAGCTCAGACAGGGACTATGGCTACACCTTC. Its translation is CASSSDRDYGYTF.

CDR3 sequence reads: CASSTVPIRPRNGYTF. CDR3 coding DNA: TGTGCCAGCTCAACGGTACCGATAAGGCCGAGGAATGGCTACACCTTC. The V and J genes are TRBV18 and TRBJ1-2; no definite D call. The V gene's germline CDR1 is KGHSH and CDR2 LQKENI. V was shortened by 5 bases and J by 6 bases, with 22 bases between the two germline ends. The CDR3 covers 16 residues.

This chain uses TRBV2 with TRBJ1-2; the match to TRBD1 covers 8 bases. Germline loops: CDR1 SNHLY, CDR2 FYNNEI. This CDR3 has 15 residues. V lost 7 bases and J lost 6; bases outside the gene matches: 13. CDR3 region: CASNRDGTGFDGYTF. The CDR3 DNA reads TGTGCCAGCAACCGGGACGGGACAGGATTTGATGGCTACACCTTC.

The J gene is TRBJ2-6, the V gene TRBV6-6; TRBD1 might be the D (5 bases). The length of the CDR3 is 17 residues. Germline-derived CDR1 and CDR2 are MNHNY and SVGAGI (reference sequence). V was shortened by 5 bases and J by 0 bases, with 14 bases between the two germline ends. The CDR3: CASSPRTLSSGANVLTF. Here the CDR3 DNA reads TGTGCCAGCAGTCCCAGGACACTTAGCTCTGGGGCCAACGTCCTGACTTTC.

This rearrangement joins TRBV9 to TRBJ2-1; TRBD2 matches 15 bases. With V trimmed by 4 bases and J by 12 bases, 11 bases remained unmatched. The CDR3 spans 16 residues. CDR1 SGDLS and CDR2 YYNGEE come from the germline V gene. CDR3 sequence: CASSPPGLAGGLGQFF. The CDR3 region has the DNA TGTGCCAGCAGCCCCCCCGGACTAGCGGGGGGGCTTGGGCAGTTCTTC.

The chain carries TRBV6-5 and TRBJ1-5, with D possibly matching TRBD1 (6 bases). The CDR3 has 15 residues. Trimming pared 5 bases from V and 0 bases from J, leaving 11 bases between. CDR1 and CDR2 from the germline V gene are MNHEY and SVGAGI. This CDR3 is CASSLRQVSNQPQHF. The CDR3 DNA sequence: TGTGCCAGCAGTCTCCGACAGGTTAGCAATCAGCCCCAGCATTTT.

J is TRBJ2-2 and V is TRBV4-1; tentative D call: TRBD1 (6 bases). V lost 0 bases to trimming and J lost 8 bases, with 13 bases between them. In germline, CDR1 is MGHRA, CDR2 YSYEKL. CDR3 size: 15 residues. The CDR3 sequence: CASSQDTGTVGELFF. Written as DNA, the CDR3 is TGCGCCAGCAGCCAAGATACAGGGACGGTAGGGGAGCTGTTTTTT.

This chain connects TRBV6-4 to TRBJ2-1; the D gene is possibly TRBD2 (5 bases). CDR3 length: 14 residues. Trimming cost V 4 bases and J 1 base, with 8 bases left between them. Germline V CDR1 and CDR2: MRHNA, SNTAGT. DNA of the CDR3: TGTGCCAGCAGTGTTGAGGGTTCCTACAATGAGCAGTTCTTC. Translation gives CASSVEGSYNEQFF.

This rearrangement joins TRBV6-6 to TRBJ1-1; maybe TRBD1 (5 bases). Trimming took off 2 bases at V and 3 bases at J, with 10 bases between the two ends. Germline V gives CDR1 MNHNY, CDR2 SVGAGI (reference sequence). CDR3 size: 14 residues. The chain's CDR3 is CASSYGGGYTEAFF. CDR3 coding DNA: TGTGCCAGCAGTTACGGGGGGGGATACACTGAAGCTTTCTTT.

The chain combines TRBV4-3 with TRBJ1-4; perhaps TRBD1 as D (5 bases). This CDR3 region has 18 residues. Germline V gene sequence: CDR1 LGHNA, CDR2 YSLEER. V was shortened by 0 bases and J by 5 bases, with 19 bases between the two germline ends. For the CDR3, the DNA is TGCGCCAGCAGCCAAGACCCCAAGGGCCAGGGTGAAAATGAAAAACTGTTTTTT. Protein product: CASSQDPKGQGENEKLFF.

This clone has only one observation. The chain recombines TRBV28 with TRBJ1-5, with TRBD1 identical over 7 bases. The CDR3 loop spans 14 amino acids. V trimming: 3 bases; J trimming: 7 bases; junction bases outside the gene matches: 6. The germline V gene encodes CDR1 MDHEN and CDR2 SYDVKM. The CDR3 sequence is CASSLRQGTQPQHF. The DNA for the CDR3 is TGTGCCAGCAGTTTGCGACAGGGAACGCAGCCCCAGCATTTT.

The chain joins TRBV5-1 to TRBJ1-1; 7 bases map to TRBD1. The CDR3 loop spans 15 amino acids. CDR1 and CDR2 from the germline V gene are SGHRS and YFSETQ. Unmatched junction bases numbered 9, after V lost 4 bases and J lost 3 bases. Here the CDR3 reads CASSTNHRGHTEAFF. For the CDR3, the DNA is TGCGCCAGCAGCACGAACCACAGGGGTCACACTGAAGCTTTCTTT.

CDR3 protein: CASSDHLGVRTSYEQYF. CDR3 bases: TGTGCCAGCAGTGATCATCTCGGGGTACGCACTTCTTACGAGCAGTACTTC. The chain joins TRBV6-2 or TRBV6-3 to TRBJ2-7, with D perhaps TRBD2 (5 bases). Germline CDR1 reads MNHEY; CDR2 reads SVGEGT. CDR3 length: 17 residues. Trimming left V 5 bases short and J 4 bases short, with 24 bases between.